These T cell receptor beta chains were read from a single sample in a study of cytomegalovirus exposure and HLA in healthy donors. Clones were read by immunoSEQ multiplex PCR, and TCRdb kept only the in-frame ones, dropping some. Of approximately 180,000 clones in the sample, more than 80% were seen once. Sample: PBMCs. The source is a young man in good health and CMV-seronegative. Each CDR3 is given with its conserved first and last residue. D genes are given only for firm matches. Not every row has a clone size; where given, it reads once, few, many or a size class.

CDR3aa | CDR3nt | v_gene | d_gene | j_gene | abundance
CASSSRGAGNQPQHF | TGTGCCAGCTCCTCCAGGGGGGCGGGCAATCAGCCCCAGCATTTT | TRBV28 | TRBD1 | TRBJ1-5 | .
CASSIFSGRGDGELFF | TGTGCCAGTAGTATCTTTTCCGGCAGGGGCGACGGGGAGCTGTTTTTT | TRBV19 | . | TRBJ2-2 | .
CASSGRVKISPLHF | TGTGCCAGCAGTGGGCGCGTTAAGATTTCACCCCTCCACTTT | TRBV28 | . | TRBJ1-6 | .
CASSINPNPGNTEAFF | TGTGCCAGTAGTATAAACCCGAACCCGGGGAACACTGAAGCTTTCTTT | TRBV19 | . | TRBJ1-1 | few
CASSNSGGTQETQYF | TGTGCCAGTAGTAATAGCGGGGGGACTCAAGAGACCCAGTACTTC | TRBV19 | TRBD2 | TRBJ2-5 | .
CASTGGPAGNEQFF | TGTGCCAGCACCGGCGGCCCGGCCGGCAATGAGCAGTTCTTC | TRBV7-9 | . | TRBJ2-1 | .
CASSLLAGDTDTQYF | TGTGCCAGCAGTTTACTAGCGGGTGACACAGATACGCAGTATTTT | TRBV6-5 | TRBD2 | TRBJ2-3 | .
CASSLEVLTEPLVGYGYTF | TGCGCCAGCAGCTTGGAAGTGTTGACAGAACCCCTCGTGGGGTATGGCTACACCTTC | TRBV5-1 | . | TRBJ1-2 | .
CASSLHSNYGYTF | TGCGCCAGCAGCTTGCACAGTAACTATGGCTACACCTTC | TRBV5-1 | . | TRBJ1-2 | .
CASMSGGYTF | TGTGCCAGCATGTCCGGGGGCTACACCTTC | TRBV5-8 | . | TRBJ1-2 | .
CATSRDSGSASRYGYTF | TGTGCCACCAGCAGAGACTCGGGGTCGGCGTCTCGCTATGGCTACACCTTC | TRBV15 | . | TRBJ1-2 | .
CASSLVLRAGPHSYEQYF | TGTGCCAGCAGCTTAGTCTTGCGTGCGGGGCCACACTCCTACGAGCAGTACTTC | TRBV11-2 | . | TRBJ2-7 | .
CATSRVTTGNEQFF | TGTGCCACCAGCAGGGTAACTACAGGGAATGAGCAGTTCTTC | TRBV15 | . | TRBJ2-1 | .
CASSPMGQGAYEQYF | TGTGCCAGCAGCCCGATGGGACAGGGAGCCTACGAGCAGTACTTC | TRBV7-2 | TRBD1 | TRBJ2-7 | .
CSVEVAGDEQFF | TGCAGCGTTGAGGTAGCGGGAGATGAGCAGTTCTTC | TRBV29-1 | TRBD2 | TRBJ2-1 | once
CASSRPGFTEAFF | TGTGCCAGCAGCAGACCCGGGTTCACTGAAGCTTTCTTT | TRBV9 | . | TRBJ1-1 | .
CATNRGASNTGELFF | TGTGCCACCAACAGGGGCGCATCGAACACCGGGGAGCTGTTTTTT | TRBV6-5 | TRBD1 | TRBJ2-2 | .
CASSEGGGEQYF | TGTGCCAGCAGTGAAGGGGGCGGCGAGCAGTACTTC | TRBV2 | . | TRBJ2-7 | .
CASSPVTGGGEQFF | TGTGCCAGCAGCCCAGTGACAGGGGGAGGTGAGCAGTTCTTC | TRBV7-3 | TRBD1 | TRBJ2-1 | .
CASSGQGAALGYEQYF | TGTGCCAGCAGTGGCCAGGGGGCCGCCCTTGGCTACGAGCAGTACTTC | TRBV6-1 | TRBD1 | TRBJ2-7 | .
CASSRLAGLPDTQYF | TGTGCTAGCAGCCGTCTAGCGGGATTGCCAGATACGCAGTATTTT | TRBV7-7 | TRBD2 | TRBJ2-3 | once
CASTAGRNTEAFF | TGTGCCAGCACCGCGGGCCGGAACACTGAAGCTTTCTTT | TRBV6-6 | . | TRBJ1-1 | .
CSSSLVRGYTEAFF | TGTTCCAGCAGCTTAGTTCGGGGGTACACTGAAGCTTTCTTT | TRBV7-9 | . | TRBJ1-1 | .
CASSSGILRLLHF | TGTGCCAGCAGTTCCGGGATCCTAAGACTCCTCCACTTT | TRBV27 | . | TRBJ1-6 | .
CASSFHPGQEPVGVWNTEAFF | TGTGCCAGCAGCTTCCACCCGGGACAGGAGCCGGTTGGAGTCTGGAACACTGAAGCTTTCTTT | TRBV14 | TRBD1 | TRBJ1-1 | .
CSLGQKNIQYF | TGCAGTCTAGGACAGAAAAACATTCAGTACTTC | TRBV20-1 | . | TRBJ2-4 | .
CASSPQGQETQYF | TGTGCCAGCTCACCCCAGGGGCAAGAGACCCAGTACTTC | TRBV18 | . | TRBJ2-5 | once
CASSQGTGTYEQYF | TGTGCCAGCAGTCAGGGGACGGGAACCTACGAGCAGTACTTC | TRBV11-3 | . | TRBJ2-7 | .
CASSLDRASGRSDTQYF | TGTGCCAGCAGCTTAGATCGTGCTAGCGGGAGGTCAGATACGCAGTATTTT | TRBV11-3 | TRBD2 | TRBJ2-3 | .
CSVEDRGRNEQYF | TGCAGCGTTGAAGACAGGGGGCGGAACGAGCAGTACTTC | TRBV29-1 | TRBD1 | TRBJ2-7 | .
CASSPTEGYEQYF | TGTGCCAGCTCACCCACGGAGGGCTACGAGCAGTACTTC | TRBV18 | . | TRBJ2-7 | .
CASSPRGSTYEQYF | TGTGCCAGCAGCCCCCGCGGATCGACCTACGAGCAGTACTTC | TRBV5-6 | . | TRBJ2-7 | few
CASTPTSGRVNEQFF | TGTGCCAGCACCCCGACTAGCGGGAGGGTGAATGAGCAGTTCTTC | TRBV2 | TRBD2 | TRBJ2-1 | .
CASSPLHGRTNQPQHF | TGTGCCAGCAGCCCCTTACACGGGAGGACAAATCAGCCCCAGCATTTT | TRBV7-8 | . | TRBJ1-5 | few
CSARDPGTQYF | TGCAGTGCTAGAGATCCGGGGACCCAGTACTTC | TRBV20-1 | . | TRBJ2-5 | .
CASSREGTWNEQFF | TGTGCCAGCAGCCGGGAGGGAACTTGGAATGAGCAGTTCTTC | TRBV7-2 | TRBD2 | TRBJ2-1 | .
CATSTPSSGNTIYF | TGTGCCACCAGCACTCCTAGCTCTGGAAACACCATATATTTT | TRBV15 | . | TRBJ1-3 | .
CASREGANTEAFF | TGTGCCAGCAGGGAAGGAGCGAACACTGAAGCTTTCTTT | TRBV7-9 | . | TRBJ1-1 | .
CASSIRQGEDTQYF | TGTGCCAGCAGCATCAGACAGGGGGAGGATACGCAGTATTTT | TRBV5-4 | TRBD1 | TRBJ2-3 | .
CASSENRRTASNQPQHF | TGTGCCAGCAGTGAAAACCGCCGGACTGCTAGCAATCAGCCCCAGCATTTT | TRBV2 | . | TRBJ1-5 | .
CASSPPRQGRYNEQFF | TGTGCCAGCTCACCACCGAGACAGGGCCGATACAATGAGCAGTTCTTC | TRBV18 | TRBD1 | TRBJ2-1 | .
CASRGRGSKETQYF | TGTGCCAGCAGAGGGCGGGGGAGCAAAGAGACCCAGTACTTC | TRBV6-5 | TRBD2 | TRBJ2-5 | .
CASTNSGANVLTF | TGTGCCAGCACCAACTCTGGGGCCAACGTCCTGACTTTC | TRBV6-5 | . | TRBJ2-6 | .
CASSIFGTANFNQPQHF | TGTGCCAGCAGTATTTTCGGGACAGCGAACTTCAATCAGCCCCAGCATTTT | TRBV2 | TRBD1 | TRBJ1-5 | .
CASSQYRDRDNEQFF | TGCGCCAGCAGCCAATACCGGGACAGGGACAATGAGCAGTTCTTC | TRBV4-3 | TRBD1 | TRBJ2-1 | .
CASSSSGSNQPQHF | TGTGCCAGCAGCTCGAGCGGAAGCAATCAGCCCCAGCATTTT | TRBV7-2 | . | TRBJ1-5 | once
CASSYSTEGRPEAFF | TGTGCCAGCAGTTACTCGACAGAAGGTCGACCTGAAGCTTTCTTT | TRBV6-6 | . | TRBJ1-1 | .
CASRRMGQRDEKLFF | TGTGCCAGCAGGCGGATGGGACAACGGGATGAAAAACTGTTTTTT | TRBV6-6 | . | TRBJ1-4 | few